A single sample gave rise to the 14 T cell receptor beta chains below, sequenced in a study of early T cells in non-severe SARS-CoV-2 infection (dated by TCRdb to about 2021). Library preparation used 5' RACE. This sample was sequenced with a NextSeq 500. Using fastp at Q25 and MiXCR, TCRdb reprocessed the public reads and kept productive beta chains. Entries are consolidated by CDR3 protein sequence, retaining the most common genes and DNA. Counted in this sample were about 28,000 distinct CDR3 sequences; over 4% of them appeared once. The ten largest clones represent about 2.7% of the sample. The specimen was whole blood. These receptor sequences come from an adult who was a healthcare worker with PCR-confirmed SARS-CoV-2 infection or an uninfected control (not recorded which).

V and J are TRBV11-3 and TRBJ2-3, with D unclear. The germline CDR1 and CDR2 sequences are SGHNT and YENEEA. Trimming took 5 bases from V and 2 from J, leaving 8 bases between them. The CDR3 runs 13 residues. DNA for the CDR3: TGTGCCAGCAGCCCACGACTCACAGATACGCAGTATTTT. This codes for CASSPRLTDTQYF.

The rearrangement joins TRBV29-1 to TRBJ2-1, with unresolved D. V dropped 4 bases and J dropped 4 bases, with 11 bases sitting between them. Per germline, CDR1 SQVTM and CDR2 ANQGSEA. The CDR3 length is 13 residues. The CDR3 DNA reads TGCAGCGTTGGAAACGTTCTATACAATGAGCAGTTCTTC. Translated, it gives CSVGNVLYNEQFF.

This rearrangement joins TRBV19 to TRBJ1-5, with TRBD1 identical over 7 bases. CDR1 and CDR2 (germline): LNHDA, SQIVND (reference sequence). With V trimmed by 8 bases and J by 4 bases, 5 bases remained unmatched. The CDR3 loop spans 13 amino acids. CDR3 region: CASQTGRNQPQHF. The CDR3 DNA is TGTGCCAGTCAGACAGGGCGGAATCAGCCCCAGCATTTT.

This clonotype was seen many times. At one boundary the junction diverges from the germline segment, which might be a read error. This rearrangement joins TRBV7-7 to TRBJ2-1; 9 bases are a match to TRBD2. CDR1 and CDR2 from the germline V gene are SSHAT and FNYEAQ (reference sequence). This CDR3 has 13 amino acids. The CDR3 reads CASSLGLANEQFF. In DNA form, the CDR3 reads TGTGCTAGCAGCTTGGGACTAGCCAATGAGCAGTTCTTC.

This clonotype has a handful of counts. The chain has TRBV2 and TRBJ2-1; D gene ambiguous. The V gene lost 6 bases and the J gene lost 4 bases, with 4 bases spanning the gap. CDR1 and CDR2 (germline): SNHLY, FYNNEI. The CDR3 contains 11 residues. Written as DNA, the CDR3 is TGTGCCAGCAGACCATACAATGAGCAGTTCTTC. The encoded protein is CASRPYNEQFF. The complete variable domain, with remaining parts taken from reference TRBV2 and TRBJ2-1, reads EPEVTQTPSHQVTQMGQEVILRCVPISNHLYFYWYRQILGQKVEFLVSFYNNEISEKSEIFDDQFSVERPDGSNFTLKIRSTKLEDSAMYFCASRPYNEQFFGPGTRLTVL.

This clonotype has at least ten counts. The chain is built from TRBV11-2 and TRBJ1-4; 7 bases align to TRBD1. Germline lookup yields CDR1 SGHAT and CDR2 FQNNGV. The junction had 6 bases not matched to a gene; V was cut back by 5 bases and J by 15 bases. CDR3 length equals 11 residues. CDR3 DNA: TGTGCCAGCAGCCCAGACAGGGAAGTGTTTTTT. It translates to CASSPDREVFF.

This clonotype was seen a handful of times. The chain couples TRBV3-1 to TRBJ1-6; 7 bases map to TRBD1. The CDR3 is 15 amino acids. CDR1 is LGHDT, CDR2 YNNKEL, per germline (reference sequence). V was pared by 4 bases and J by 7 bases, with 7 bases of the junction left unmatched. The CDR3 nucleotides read TGTGCCAGCAGCCCATGGGACAGCGCGAATTCACCCCTCCACTTT. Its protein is CASSPWDSANSPLHF. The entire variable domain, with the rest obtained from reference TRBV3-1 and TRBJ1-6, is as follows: DTAVSQTPKYLVTQMGNDKSIKCEQNLGHDTMYWYKQDSKKFLKIMFSYNNKELIINETVPNRFSPKSPDKAHLNLHINSLELGDSAVYFCASSPWDSANSPLHFGNGTRLTVT.

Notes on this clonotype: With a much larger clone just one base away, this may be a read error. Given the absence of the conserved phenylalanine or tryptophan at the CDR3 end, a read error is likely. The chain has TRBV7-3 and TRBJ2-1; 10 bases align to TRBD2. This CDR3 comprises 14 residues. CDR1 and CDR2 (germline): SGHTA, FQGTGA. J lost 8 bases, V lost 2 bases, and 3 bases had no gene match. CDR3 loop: CASSLGGTSDEQFS. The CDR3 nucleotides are TGTGCCAGCAGCTTAGGAGGGACTAGCGATGAGCAGTTCTCC.

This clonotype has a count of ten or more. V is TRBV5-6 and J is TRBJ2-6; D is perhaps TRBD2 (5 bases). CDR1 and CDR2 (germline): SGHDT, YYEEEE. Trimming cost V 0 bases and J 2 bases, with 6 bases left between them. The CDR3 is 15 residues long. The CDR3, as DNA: TGTGCCAGCAGCTTGGCGGGAACTGGGGCCAACGTCCTGACTTTC. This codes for CASSLAGTGANVLTF. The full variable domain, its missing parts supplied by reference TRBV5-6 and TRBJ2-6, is DAGVTQSPTHLIKTRGQQVTLRCSPKSGHDTVSWYQQALGQGPQFIFQYYEEEERQRGNFPDRFSGHQFPNYSSELNVNALLLGDSALYLCASSLAGTGANVLTFGAGSRLTVL.

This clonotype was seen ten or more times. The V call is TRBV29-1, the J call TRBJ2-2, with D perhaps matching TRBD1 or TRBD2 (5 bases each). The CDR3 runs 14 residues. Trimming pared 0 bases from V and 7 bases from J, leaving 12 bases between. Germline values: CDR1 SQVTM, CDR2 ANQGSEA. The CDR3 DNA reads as TGCAGCGTTGAAGATTCCCGGGGCGGCGGGGAGCTGTTTTTT. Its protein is CSVEDSRGGGELFF.

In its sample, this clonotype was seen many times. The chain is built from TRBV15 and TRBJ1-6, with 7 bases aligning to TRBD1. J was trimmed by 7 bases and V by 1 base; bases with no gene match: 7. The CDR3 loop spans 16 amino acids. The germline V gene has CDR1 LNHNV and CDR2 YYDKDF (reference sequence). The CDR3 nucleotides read TGTGCCACCAGCAGAGCTGAGGGACAGAGAAATTCACCCCTCCACTTT. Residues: CATSRAEGQRNSPLHF. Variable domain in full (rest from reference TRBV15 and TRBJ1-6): DAMVIQNPRYQVTQFGKPVTLSCSQTLNHNVMYWYQQKSSQAPKLLFHYYDKDFNNEADTPDNFQSRRPNTSFCFLDIRSPGLGDTAMYLCATSRAEGQRNSPLHFGNGTRLTVT.

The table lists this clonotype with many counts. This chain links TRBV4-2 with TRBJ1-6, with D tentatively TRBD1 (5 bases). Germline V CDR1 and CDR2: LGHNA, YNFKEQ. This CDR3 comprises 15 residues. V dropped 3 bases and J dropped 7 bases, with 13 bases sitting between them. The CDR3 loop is CASSQGQGGNSPLHF. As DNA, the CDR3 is TGTGCCAGCAGCCAGGGGCAGGGAGGGAATTCACCCCTCCACTTT.

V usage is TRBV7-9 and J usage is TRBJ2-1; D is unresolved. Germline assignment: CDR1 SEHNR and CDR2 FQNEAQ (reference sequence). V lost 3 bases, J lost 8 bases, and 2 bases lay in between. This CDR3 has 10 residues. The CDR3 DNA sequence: TGTGCCAGCAGCTTCGATGAGCAGTTCTTC. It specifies CASSFDEQFF.

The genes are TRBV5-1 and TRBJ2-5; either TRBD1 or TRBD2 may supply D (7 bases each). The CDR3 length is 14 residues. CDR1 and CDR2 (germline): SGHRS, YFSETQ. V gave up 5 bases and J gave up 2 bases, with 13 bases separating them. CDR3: CASRSGGEQETQYF. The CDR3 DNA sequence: TGCGCCAGCAGATCAGGGGGGGAACAAGAGACCCAGTACTTC.